This T cell receptor beta chain was recovered during a study of radiation and T cells in renal cell carcinoma. Profiling relied on immunoSEQ multiplex PCR, and the TCRdb table lists in-frame clones only, not all of them. Here the sample spans some 30,000 clones, approximately 84% being singletons. Time point defined: blood 4 weeks post-SBRT, at nephrectomy. Stated treatment: 15 Gy SBRT to primary tumor, nephrectomy 4 weeks later. Germline CDR1 is MNHEY and CDR2 is SVGAGI. The CDR3 loop spans 14 amino acids. V was pared by 6 bases and J by 0 bases, with 4 bases of the junction left unmatched. This clone was seen just once.

The receptor's source is a man aged 60 to 75 with renal cell carcinoma. V gene TRBV6-5 combines with J gene TRBJ1-2; 7 nucleotides match TRBD1. The specimen was blood, collected from a patient whose treatment included radiotherapy and nephrectomy. CDR3 bases: TGTGCCAGCAGCGGACAGGTCACTAACTATGGCTACACCTTC. Translation gives CASSGQVTNYGYTF.